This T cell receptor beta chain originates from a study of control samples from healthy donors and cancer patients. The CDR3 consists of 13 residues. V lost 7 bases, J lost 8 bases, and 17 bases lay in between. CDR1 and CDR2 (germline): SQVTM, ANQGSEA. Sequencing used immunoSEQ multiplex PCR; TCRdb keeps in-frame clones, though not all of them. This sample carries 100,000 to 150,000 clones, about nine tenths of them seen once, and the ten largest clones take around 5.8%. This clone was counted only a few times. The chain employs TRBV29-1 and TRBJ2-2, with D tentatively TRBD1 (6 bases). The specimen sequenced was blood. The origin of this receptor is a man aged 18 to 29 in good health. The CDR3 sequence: CSATTDRLGELFF. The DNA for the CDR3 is TGCAGCGCTACTACCGACAGGTTAGGGGAGCTGTTTTTT.